This is a list of T cell receptor beta chains from one sample in a study of regulatory T cells in long-lasting Graves disease. In TCRdb, the multiplex PCR reads were re-called with MiXCR into one record per CDR3 protein. The sample contains about 310,000 distinct CDR3 sequences, over 15% of which appear only once. The sample was peripheral blood mononuclear cells (PBMCs), taken at new diagnosis, from a patient treated with antithyroid drugs. The receptors shown here come from a female donor with Graves disease. The CDR3 runs from the conserved cysteine through the conserved F or W. A D gene is named only where the DNA matches it firmly. Expanded clones are given a class, and other clones once, few, many or no size at all.

CASSPLRAGELFF | TGTGCCAGCAGTCCCCTGAGGGCCGGGGAGCTGTTTTTT | TRBJ2-2 | few | TRBV6-1 | .
CASNQRQGGNQPQHF | TGTGCCAGCAATCAACGCCAAGGGGGCAATCAGCCCCAGCATTTT | TRBJ1-5 | many | TRBV2 | .
CASSLGWGPEQFF | TGTGCCAGCAGTCTAGGATGGGGGCCTGAGCAGTTCTTC | TRBJ2-1 | many | TRBV7-8 | .
CASRAVRAGANVLTF | TGTGCCTCCAGGGCGGTTAGGGCTGGGGCCAACGTCCTGACTTTC | TRBJ2-6 | many | TRBV2 | .
CAIGGQGRNSPLHF | TGTGCCATTGGGGGACAGGGTAGGAATTCACCCCTCCACTTT | TRBJ1-6 | . | TRBV10-3 | TRBD1
CASSQNIAGQETQYF | TGCGCCAGCAGCCAAAATATAGCGGGGCAAGAGACCCAGTACTTC | TRBJ2-5 | . | TRBV4-1 | TRBD2
CASSTTTSGTSSYEQYF | TGTGCCAGCAGTACAACTACTTCCGGGACGTCCTCCTACGAGCAGTACTTC | TRBJ2-7 | few | TRBV6-1 | .
CSASKDSEAQYF | TGCAGTGCTAGTAAGGATTCCGAGGCCCAGTACTTC | TRBJ2-5 | . | TRBV20-1 | .
CASSQDLAGGGVNEQFF | TGTGCCAGCAGCCAAGATTTGGCGGGAGGTGGGGTAAATGAGCAGTTCTTC | TRBJ2-1 | many | TRBV14 | TRBD2
CASSRTLTSGSTDTQYF | TGCGCCAGCAGCCGCACCCTGACTAGCGGAAGCACAGATACGCAGTATTTT | TRBJ2-3 | many | TRBV5-1 | TRBD2
CASSPLRGEIYTEAFF | TGTGCCAGCTCACCACTAAGAGGGGAGATATACACTGAAGCTTTCTTT | TRBJ1-1 | . | TRBV18 | .
CASSQGTGGESIQYF | TGTGCCAGCAGCCAAGGGACAGGGGGCGAGAGCATTCAGTACTTC | TRBJ2-4 | . | TRBV12-3/TRBV12-4 | TRBD1
CASSTQTGVGANVLTF | TGTGCCAGCTCAACCCAGACAGGGGTTGGGGCCAACGTCCTGACTTTC | TRBJ2-6 | few | TRBV18 | TRBD1
CASSEQGGSNQPQHF | TGTGCCAGCAGTGAACAGGGAGGGAGCAATCAGCCCCAGCATTTT | TRBJ1-5 | many | TRBV2 | .
CSARPSSGRSRETQYF | TGCAGTGCTAGACCCTCTAGCGGGAGGTCCAGGGAGACCCAGTACTTC | TRBJ2-5 | many | TRBV20-1 | TRBD2
CASSYSGGAKTQYF | TGTGCCAGCAGTTACTCTGGGGGCGCAAAGACCCAGTACTTC | TRBJ2-5 | . | TRBV6-5 | .
CASGETGNSNQPQHF | TGTGCCAGCGGGGAGACAGGAAATAGCAATCAGCCCCAGCATTTT | TRBJ1-5 | many | TRBV6-2/TRBV6-3 | .
CASSEGQGMNTEAFF | TGTGCCAGCAGTGAAGGACAGGGCATGAACACTGAAGCTTTCTTT | TRBJ1-1 | many | TRBV2 | TRBD1
CASSPYPGTGVHGYTF | TGTGCCAGCAGCCCCTACCCCGGGACAGGGGTCCATGGCTACACCTTC | TRBJ1-2 | few | TRBV9 | TRBD1
CASSSLAGVSNEQFF | TGCGCCAGCAGCTCACTAGCGGGAGTATCGAATGAGCAGTTCTTC | TRBJ2-1 | few | TRBV10-2 | TRBD2
CASSKTGTDFLAGRAHEQYF | TGTGCCAGCAGTAAGACCGGGACAGACTTCCTAGCGGGGAGGGCCCACGAGCAGTACTTC | TRBJ2-7 | many | TRBV12-3/TRBV12-4 | TRBD2
CASSYRGANTEKLFF | TGTGCCAGCAGTTACCGCGGGGCGAACACTGAAAAACTGTTTTTT | TRBJ1-4 | many | TRBV6-5 | .
CASSLVHREEFQPQHF | TGTGCCAGCAGCTTAGTACACAGAGAAGAGTTTCAGCCCCAGCATTTT | TRBJ1-5 | . | TRBV7-9 | .
CASRAPGSSTEAFF | TGTGCCAGCAGAGCCCCGGGGTCATCCACTGAAGCTTTCTTT | TRBJ1-1 | many | TRBV12-3/TRBV12-4 | .
CAIGVSMSTVNTEAFF | TGTGCCATCGGGGTTTCTATGTCGACGGTTAACACTGAAGCTTTCTTT | TRBJ1-1 | . | TRBV10-3 | .
CASGLSLSGANVLTF | TGTGCTAGTGGTTTGAGCCTCTCTGGGGCCAACGTCCTGACTTTC | TRBJ2-6 | . | TRBV12-5 | .
CASGLVREGTGGSGSNQPQHF | TGTGCTAGTGGTTTGGTACGAGAAGGGACAGGGGGCTCTGGTAGCAATCAGCCCCAGCATTTT | TRBJ1-5 | many | TRBV12-5 | TRBD1
CASSLYPTSGRGYNEQFF | TGTGCCAGCAGTTTATACCCCACTAGCGGGAGAGGGTACAATGAGCAGTTCTTC | TRBJ2-1 | many | TRBV27 | TRBD2
CASSGIELREDPYEQYF | TGTGCCAGCAGTGGTATAGAGTTGCGGGAGGATCCTTACGAGCAGTACTTC | TRBJ2-7 | many | TRBV27 | TRBD2
CASSLYGQGQETQYF | TGCGCCAGCAGCTTATACGGACAGGGGCAAGAGACCCAGTACTTC | TRBJ2-5 | . | TRBV5-1 | TRBD1
CASSVAVAGALNEQFF | TGTGCCAGCAGCGTAGCGGTAGCGGGAGCGCTCAATGAGCAGTTCTTC | TRBJ2-1 | few | TRBV9 | TRBD2
CASSSLGQGGSGNTIYF | TGTGCCAGCAGTTCGTTGGGACAGGGCGGTTCTGGAAACACCATATATTTT | TRBJ1-3 | . | TRBV27 | TRBD1
CASSGGGLAGGDRRDTQYF | TGTGCCAGCAGCGGCGGCGGACTAGCGGGAGGGGATAGAAGGGATACGCAGTATTTT | TRBJ2-3 | . | TRBV7-8 | TRBD2
CASSPFRQTNTGELFF | TGTGCCAGCAGTCCCTTCAGACAGACTAACACCGGGGAGCTGTTTTTT | TRBJ2-2 | many | TRBV27 | .
CASRDFPDLLGQGLNTEAFF | TGTGCCAGCAGAGACTTTCCAGATTTATTGGGACAGGGGCTGAACACTGAAGCTTTCTTT | TRBJ1-1 | many | TRBV11-3 | TRBD1
CATSAKHSYTGELFF | TGTGCCACCAGTGCGAAACACAGCTACACCGGGGAGCTGTTTTTT | TRBJ2-2 | . | TRBV24-1 | .
CASSFRQGEKTQYF | TGTGCCAGCAGTTTCCGACAGGGTGAAAAGACCCAGTACTTC | TRBJ2-5 | many | TRBV2 | TRBD1
CASSLVVTGNTIYF | TGTGCCAGCAGCTTAGTGGTGACTGGAAACACCATATATTTT | TRBJ1-3 | . | TRBV7-9 | .
CASSQDLRSYEQYF | TGTGCCAGCAGCCAAGATCTGCGGTCCTACGAGCAGTACTTC | TRBJ2-7 | many | TRBV14 | .
CASSLTGPTDTQYF | TGTGCCAGCAGCTTGACAGGACCCACAGATACGCAGTATTTT | TRBJ2-3 | . | TRBV5-4 | .
CAWRLEWKAATAPEAFF | TGTGCCTGGAGGCTGGAATGGAAGGCAGCGACAGCCCCAGAAGCTTTCTTT | TRBJ1-1 | many | TRBV30 | .
CSATTLSGSRTYEQYF | TGCAGTGCTACCACCCTTAGCGGGAGTAGGACCTACGAGCAGTACTTC | TRBJ2-7 | many | TRBV20-1 | TRBD2
CASSYERRNEKLFF | TGTGCCAGCAGTTACGAACGGCGAAATGAAAAACTGTTTTTT | TRBJ1-4 | many | TRBV6-5 | .
CASNTGGGNTEAFF | TGCGCCAGCAACACCGGGGGGGGGAACACTGAAGCTTTCTTT | TRBJ1-1 | many | TRBV10-2 | .
CATSDPGTGVINEQFF | TGTGCCACCAGTGATCCAGGGACAGGGGTGATTAATGAGCAGTTCTTC | TRBJ2-1 | few | TRBV24-1 | TRBD1
CASSGGGPDSYEQYF | TGTGCCAGCAGTGGAGGGGGCCCAGACTCCTACGAGCAGTACTTC | TRBJ2-7 | . | TRBV6-1 | TRBD1
CSAREDRNTEAFF | TGCAGTGCTAGAGAGGACAGGAACACTGAAGCTTTCTTT | TRBJ1-1 | many | TRBV20-1 | .
CSVDRGHGYTF | TGCAGCGTCGACAGGGGCCATGGCTACACCTTC | TRBJ1-2 | . | TRBV29-1 | TRBD1
CASSLGKTGTSAINEQFF | TGTGCCAGCAGTTTAGGGAAAACCGGGACCTCCGCGATCAATGAGCAGTTCTTC | TRBJ2-1 | few | TRBV12-3/TRBV12-4 | .
CASSAAGGGQPQHF | TGCGCCAGCAGTGCCGCGGGGGGCGGTCAGCCCCAGCATTTT | TRBJ1-5 | many | TRBV10-2 | .